This T cell receptor beta chain is from a study of cytomegalovirus exposure and HLA in healthy donors. The CDR3 extends over 16 amino acids. V lost 2 bases to trimming and J lost 2 bases, with 14 bases between them. Germline assignment: CDR1 MGHRA and CDR2 YSYEKL. The PCR made use of 60 Vbeta and 13 Jbeta primers. The protocol was immunoSEQ multiplex PCR, while the TCRdb copy is restricted to in-frame clones and leaves out a portion. The sample lists over 55,000 clones; just under 80% were seen once. Sequencing was carried out using PBMCs. This chain uses TRBV4-1 with TRBJ2-3; possible D gene TRBD2, 6 bases. The receptor was isolated from a woman aged 30 to 39 in good health and CMV-seronegative. This CDR3 is CASSQRSRGNTDTQYF. For the CDR3, the DNA is TGCGCCAGCAGCCAACGATCTCGGGGGAACACAGATACGCAGTATTTT.